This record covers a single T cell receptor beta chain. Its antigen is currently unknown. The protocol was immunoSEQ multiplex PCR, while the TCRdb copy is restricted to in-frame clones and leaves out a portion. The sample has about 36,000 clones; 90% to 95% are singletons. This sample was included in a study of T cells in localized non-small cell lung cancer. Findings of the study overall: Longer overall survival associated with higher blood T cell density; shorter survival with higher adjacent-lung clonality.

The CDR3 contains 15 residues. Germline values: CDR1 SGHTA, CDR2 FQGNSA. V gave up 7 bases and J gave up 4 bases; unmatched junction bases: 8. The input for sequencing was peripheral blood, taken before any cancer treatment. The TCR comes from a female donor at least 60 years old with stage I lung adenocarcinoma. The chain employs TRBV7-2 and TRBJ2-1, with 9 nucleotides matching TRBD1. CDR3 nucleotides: TGTGCCAGCACCCCACCGGGACAGGGTTACAATGAGCAGTTCTTC. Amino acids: CASTPPGQGYNEQFF. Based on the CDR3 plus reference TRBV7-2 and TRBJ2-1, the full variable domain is GAGVSQSPSNKVTEKGKDVELRCDPISGHTALYWYRQSLGQGLEFLIYFQGNSAPDKSGLPSDRFSAERTGGSVSTLTIQRTQQEDSAVYLCASTPPGQGYNEQFFGPGTRLTVL.